This TCR beta chain stems from a study of graft-versus-host responses after intestinal transplantation. For the study at large: The study gave all recipients anti-thymocyte globulin induction, then tacrolimus and steroids for 2 to 3 years. The study's findings and limits: Patients who carried graft-donor T cell macrochimerism also had high graft-versus-host to host-versus-graft clonal ratios in their allografts.

The CDR3 has 15 amino acids. V gave up 6 bases and J gave up 4 bases, with 18 bases separating them. Germline CDR1 SEHNR, CDR2 FQNEAQ (reference sequence). Post-reaction sorting isolated proliferating CFSE-low CD3+CD4+ and CD3+CD8+ responders. The protocol was immunoSEQ multiplex PCR, while the TCRdb copy is restricted to in-frame clones and leaves out a portion. Of roughly 18,000 clones listed, around 39% were seen once; the top ten hold about 0.9%. The source was alloreactive CD4+ T cells from a mixed lymphocyte reaction culture, collected before intestinal transplant. As to subset: CFSE-low proliferating T cells sorted from roughly six-day pre-transplant mixed lymphocyte reaction (GvH or HvG direction). The rearrangement joins TRBV7-9 to TRBJ1-2, with a possible D match to TRBD1 (5 bases). The sequence was collected from a human patient who received an intestinal transplant. CDR3 bases: TGTGCCAGCAGTCCCCTAGGGGCGAGCCTCTATGGCTACACCTTC. This gives the protein CASSPLGASLYGYTF. Complete variable domain (other parts from reference TRBV7-9 and TRBJ1-2): DTGVSQNPRHKITKRGQNVTFRCDPISEHNRLYWYRQTLGQGPEFLTYFQNEAQLEKSRLLSDRFSAERPKGSFSTLEIQRTEQGDSAMYLCASSPLGASLYGYTFGSGTRLTVV.